This T cell receptor beta chain comes out of a study of cytomegalovirus exposure and HLA in healthy donors. Turning to the study itself: A previous analysis identified approximately 110 million unique TCR beta sequences derived from about 180 million T cells. In an early release, HLA-typed donors contributed approximately 80 million unique TCR sequences. Findings of the study overall: HLA alleles showed associations with about 17,000 TCR beta sequences in a later analysis, at a 0.05 false discovery rate. Analysis performed later showed TCR beta chains linked to HLA being more clonally expanded than equally common others.

Amplification used 60 Vbeta primers and 13 Jbeta primers. Some clones are missing from TCRdb's copy, which holds only in-frame ones; the method was immunoSEQ multiplex PCR. The repertoire consists of 75,000 to 100,000 clones, with 75% to 85% occurring once and the leading ten covering roughly 11%. V lost 3 bases to trimming and J lost 1 base, with 3 bases between them. Germline V gives CDR1 SEHNR, CDR2 FQNEAQ (reference sequence). The CDR3 is 12 amino acids. Concerning this clone itself: No antigen is known for it.

The specimen sequenced was PBMCs. The rearrangement joins TRBV7-9 to TRBJ1-1; D not certain. The clonotype comes from a man younger than 30 in good health and CMV-seropositive. CDR3 coding DNA: TGTGCCAGCAGCTTCGGGAACACTGAAGCTTTCTTT. As protein: CASSFGNTEAFF.